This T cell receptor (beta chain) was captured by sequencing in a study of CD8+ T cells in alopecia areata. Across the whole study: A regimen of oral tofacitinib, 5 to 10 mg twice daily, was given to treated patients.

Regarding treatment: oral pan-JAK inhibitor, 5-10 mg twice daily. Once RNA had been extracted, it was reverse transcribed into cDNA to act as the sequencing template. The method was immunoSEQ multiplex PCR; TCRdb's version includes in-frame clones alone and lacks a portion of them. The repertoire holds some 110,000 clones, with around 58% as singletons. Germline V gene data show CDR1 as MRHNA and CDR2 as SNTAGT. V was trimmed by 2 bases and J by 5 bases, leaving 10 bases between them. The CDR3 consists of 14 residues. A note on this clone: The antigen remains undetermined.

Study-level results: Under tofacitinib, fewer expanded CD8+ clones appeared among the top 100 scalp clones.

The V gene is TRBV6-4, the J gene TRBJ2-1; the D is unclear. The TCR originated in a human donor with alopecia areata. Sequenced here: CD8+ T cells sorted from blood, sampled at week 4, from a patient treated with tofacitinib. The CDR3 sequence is CASSDPLTDNEQFF. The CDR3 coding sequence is TGTGCCAGCAGTGACCCTCTGACGGACAATGAGCAGTTCTTC.